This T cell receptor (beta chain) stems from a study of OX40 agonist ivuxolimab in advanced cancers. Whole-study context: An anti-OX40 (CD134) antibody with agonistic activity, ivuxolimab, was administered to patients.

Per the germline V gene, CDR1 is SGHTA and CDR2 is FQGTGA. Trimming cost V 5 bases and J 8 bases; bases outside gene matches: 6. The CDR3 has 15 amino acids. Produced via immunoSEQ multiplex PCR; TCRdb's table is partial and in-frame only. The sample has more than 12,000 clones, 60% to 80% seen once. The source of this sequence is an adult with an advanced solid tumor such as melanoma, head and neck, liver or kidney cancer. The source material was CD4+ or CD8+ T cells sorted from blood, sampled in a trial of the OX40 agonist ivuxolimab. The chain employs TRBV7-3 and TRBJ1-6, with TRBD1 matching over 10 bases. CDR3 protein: CASSPFGQGDSPLHF. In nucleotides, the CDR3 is TGTGCCAGCAGCCCATTCGGACAGGGGGATTCACCCCTCCACTTT.